What follows is one T cell receptor beta chain and its context. Its antigen is currently unknown. The data stem from a study of shared clonotypes between healthy human individuals. Findings of the study overall: Memory subsets had estimated richness that was generally smaller than that of naive subsets.

CDR1 and CDR2 (germline): MNHEY, SVGAGI. CDR3 length: 14 residues. V gave up 6 bases and J gave up 5 bases, with 17 bases separating them. Naive CD8 cells lacked CD45RO, underwent positive selection for CCR7 and left out terminally differentiated effector memory CD45RA+ cells. Healthy and HIV-negative, the adult donors had no recent acute infections or vaccinations. Deep-level assay runs were performed. Here immunoSEQ multiplex PCR was the method, and the copy in TCRdb shows in-frame clones only, minus some. The sample shows approximately 2,200,000 clones, about 92% of them seen only once. The TCR originated in a man aged 18 to 30 in good health. Some clones in this sample may be carry-over from other donors' samples. Source material: naive CD8+ T cells from PBMCs. The chain recombines TRBV6-5 with TRBJ2-7; TRBD1 is a possible D gene (6 bases). This CDR3 is CASSLQGVLHEQYF. Here the CDR3 DNA reads TGTGCCAGCAGCCTACAGGGAGTCCTTCACGAGCAGTACTTC.